The present entry profiles one T cell receptor (beta chain) with its context. This specimen belongs to a study of blood T cell repertoires in COVID-19. Study-wide context: Italy, Spain and the United States were the sources of the convalescent and acute COVID-19 samples. Sources were T cells, B-cell-depleted T cells, or PBMCs; the material itself was cDNA or gDNA.

Trimming removed 3 bases at V and 3 bases at J, with 12 bases between. Germline lookup yields CDR1 MGHRA and CDR2 YSYEKL. This CDR3 is 15 amino acids long. As originally analysed: Amplification from reference gene primers served as the basis for estimated nucleated cell counts. Here immunoSEQ multiplex PCR was the method, and the copy in TCRdb shows in-frame clones only, minus some. The V and J calls and clone size are taken from that table; D and trimming were inferred from the DNA. The sample comprises under 50,000 clones, about 87% of which are singletons, and 1% to 1.5% rests with the top ten. Specimen: peripheral blood. This TCR was recovered from a woman between 40 and 50 years old with acute or convalescent COVID-19. The chain links TRBV4-1 to TRBJ1-3, with D possibly TRBD1 on 6 matching bases. In DNA form, the CDR3 reads TGCGCCAGCAGCCAGGGCGGGGGCTTTGGAAACACCATATATTTT. Its protein is CASSQGGGFGNTIYF.